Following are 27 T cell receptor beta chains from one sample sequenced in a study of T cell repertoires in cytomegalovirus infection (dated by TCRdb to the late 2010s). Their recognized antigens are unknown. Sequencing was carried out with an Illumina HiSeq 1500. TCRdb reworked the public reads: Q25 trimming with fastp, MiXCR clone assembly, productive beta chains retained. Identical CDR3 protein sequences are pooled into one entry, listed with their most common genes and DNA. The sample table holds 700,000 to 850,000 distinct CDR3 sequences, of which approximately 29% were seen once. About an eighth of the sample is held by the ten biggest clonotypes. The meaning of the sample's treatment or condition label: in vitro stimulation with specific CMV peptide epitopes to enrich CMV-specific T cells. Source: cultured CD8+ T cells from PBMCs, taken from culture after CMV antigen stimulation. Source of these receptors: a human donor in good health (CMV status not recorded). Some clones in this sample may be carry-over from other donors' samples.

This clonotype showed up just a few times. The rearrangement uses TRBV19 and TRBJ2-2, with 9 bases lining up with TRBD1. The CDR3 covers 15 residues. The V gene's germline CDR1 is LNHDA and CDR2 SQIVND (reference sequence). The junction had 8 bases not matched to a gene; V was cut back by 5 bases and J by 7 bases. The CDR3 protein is CASSAIQGAIGELFF. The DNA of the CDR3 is TGTGCCAGTAGTGCGATACAGGGGGCGATCGGGGAGCTGTTTTTT.

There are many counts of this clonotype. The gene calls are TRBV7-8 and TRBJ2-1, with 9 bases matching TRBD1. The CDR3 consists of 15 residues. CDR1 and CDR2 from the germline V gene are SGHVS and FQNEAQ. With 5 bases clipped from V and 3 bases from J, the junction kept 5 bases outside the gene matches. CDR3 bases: TGTGCCAGCAGCACCGGGACAGGGTACTACAATGAGCAGTTCTTC. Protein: CASSTGTGYYNEQFF.

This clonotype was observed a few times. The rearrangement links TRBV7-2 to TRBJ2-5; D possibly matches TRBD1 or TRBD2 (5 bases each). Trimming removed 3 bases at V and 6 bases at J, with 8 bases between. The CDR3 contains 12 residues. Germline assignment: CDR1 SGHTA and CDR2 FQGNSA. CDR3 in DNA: TGTGCCAGCAGCTTTTCGGGGCAGACCCAGTACTTC. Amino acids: CASSFSGQTQYF.

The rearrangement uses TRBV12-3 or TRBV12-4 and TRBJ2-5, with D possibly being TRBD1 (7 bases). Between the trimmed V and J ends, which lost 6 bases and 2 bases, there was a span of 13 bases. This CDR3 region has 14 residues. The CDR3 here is CASRSTGTQETQYF. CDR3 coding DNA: TGTGCCAGCAGGTCGACAGGGACTCAAGAGACCCAGTACTTC.

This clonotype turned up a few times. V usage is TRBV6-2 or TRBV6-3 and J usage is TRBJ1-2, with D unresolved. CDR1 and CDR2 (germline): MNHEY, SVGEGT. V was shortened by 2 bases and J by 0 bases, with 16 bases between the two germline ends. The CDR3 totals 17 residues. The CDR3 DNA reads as TGTGCCAGCAGTTACCGTCCAGAAACGGCGGCTAACTATGGCTACACCTTC. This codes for CASSYRPETAANYGYTF.

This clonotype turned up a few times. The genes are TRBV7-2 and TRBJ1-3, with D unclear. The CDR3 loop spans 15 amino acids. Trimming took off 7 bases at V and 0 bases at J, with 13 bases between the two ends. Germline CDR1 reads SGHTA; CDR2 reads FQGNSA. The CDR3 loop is CASNTYGFSGNTIYF. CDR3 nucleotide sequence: TGTGCCAGCAACACTTACGGTTTCTCTGGAAACACCATATATTTT. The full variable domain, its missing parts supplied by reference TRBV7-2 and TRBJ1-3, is GAGVSQSPSNKVTEKGKDVELRCDPISGHTALYWYRQSLGQGLEFLIYFQGNSAPDKSGLPSDRFSAERTGGSVSTLTIQRTQQEDSAVYLCASNTYGFSGNTIYFGEGSWLTVV.

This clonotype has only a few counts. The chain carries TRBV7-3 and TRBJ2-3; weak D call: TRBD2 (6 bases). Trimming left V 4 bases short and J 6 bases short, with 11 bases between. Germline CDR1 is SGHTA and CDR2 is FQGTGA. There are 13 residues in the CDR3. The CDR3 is CASSSHLADTQYF. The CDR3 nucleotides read TGTGCCAGCAGCTCACATCTAGCGGATACGCAGTATTTT.

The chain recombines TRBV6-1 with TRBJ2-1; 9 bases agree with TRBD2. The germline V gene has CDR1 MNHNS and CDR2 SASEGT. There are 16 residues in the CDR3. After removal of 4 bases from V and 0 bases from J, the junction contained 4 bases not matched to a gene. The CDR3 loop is CASSALAGPSYNEQFF. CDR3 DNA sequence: TGTGCCAGCAGTGCTCTAGCGGGACCCTCCTACAATGAGCAGTTCTTC.

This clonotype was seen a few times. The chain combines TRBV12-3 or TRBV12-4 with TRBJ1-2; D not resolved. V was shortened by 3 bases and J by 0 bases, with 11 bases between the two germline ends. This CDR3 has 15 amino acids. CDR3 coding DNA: TGTGCCAGCAGTTTCCAGGAAGTCCCTAACTATGGCTACACCTTC. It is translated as CASSFQEVPNYGYTF.

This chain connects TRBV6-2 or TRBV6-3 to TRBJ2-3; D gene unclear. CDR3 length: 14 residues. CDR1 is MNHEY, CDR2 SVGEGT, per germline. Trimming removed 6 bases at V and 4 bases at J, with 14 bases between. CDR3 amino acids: CASSPTTFADTQYF. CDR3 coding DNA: TGTGCCAGCAGCCCGACGACATTTGCAGATACGCAGTATTTT.

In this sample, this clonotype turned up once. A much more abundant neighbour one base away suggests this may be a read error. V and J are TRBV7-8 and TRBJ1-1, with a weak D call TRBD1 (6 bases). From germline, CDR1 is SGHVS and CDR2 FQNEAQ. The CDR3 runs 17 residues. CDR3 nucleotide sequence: TGTGTCAGCAGCGGAAACAGGGTAGAGGGGTTTAACACTGAAGCTTTCTTT. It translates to CVSSGNRVEGFNTEAFF. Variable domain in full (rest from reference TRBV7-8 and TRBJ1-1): GAGVSQSPRYKVAKRGQDVALRCDPISGHVSLFWYQQALGQGPEFLTYFQNEAQLDKSGLPSDRFFAERPEGSVSTLKIQRTQQEDSAVYLCVSSGNRVEGFNTEAFFGQGTRLTVV.

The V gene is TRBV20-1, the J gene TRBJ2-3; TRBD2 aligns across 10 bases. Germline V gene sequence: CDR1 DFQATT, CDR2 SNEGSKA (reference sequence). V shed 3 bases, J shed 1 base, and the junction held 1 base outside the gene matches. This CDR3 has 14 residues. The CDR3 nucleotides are TGCAGTGCTAGCCTAGCGGGGGGCACAGATACGCAGTATTTT. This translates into CSASLAGGTDTQYF.

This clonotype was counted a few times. The CDR3 nucleotides read TGTGCCAGCAGTGGGGGGAGCCCTGTAGGGAATGAGCAGTTCTTC. Its translation is CASSGGSPVGNEQFF. The rearrangement joins TRBV27 to TRBJ2-1; TRBD2 might be the D (6 bases). The CDR3 consists of 15 residues. CDR1 MNHEY and CDR2 SMNVEV come from the germline V gene (reference sequence). Trimming removed 5 bases from V and 7 bases from J, with 18 bases in between.

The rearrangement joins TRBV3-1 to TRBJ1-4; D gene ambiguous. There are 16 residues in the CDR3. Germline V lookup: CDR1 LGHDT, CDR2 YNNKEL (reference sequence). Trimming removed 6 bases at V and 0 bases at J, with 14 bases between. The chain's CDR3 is CASSYRIGSTNEKLFF. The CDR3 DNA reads TGTGCCAGCAGTTATAGGATCGGGTCAACTAATGAAAAACTGTTTTTT.

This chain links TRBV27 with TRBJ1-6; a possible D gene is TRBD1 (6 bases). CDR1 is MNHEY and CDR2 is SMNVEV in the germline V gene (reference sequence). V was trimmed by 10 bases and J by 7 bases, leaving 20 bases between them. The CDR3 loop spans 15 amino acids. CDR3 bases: TGTGCCACTAGGACGGGGGCACCAGTAAATTCACCCCTCCACTTT. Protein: CATRTGAPVNSPLHF.

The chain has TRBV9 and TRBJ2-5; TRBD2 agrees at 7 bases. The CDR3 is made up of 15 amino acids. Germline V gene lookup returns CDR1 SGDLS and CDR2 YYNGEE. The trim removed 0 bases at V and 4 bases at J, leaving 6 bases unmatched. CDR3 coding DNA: TGTGCCAGCAGCGTAGAGACGGGGGGTGCAGAGACCCAGTACTTC. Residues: CASSVETGGAETQYF.

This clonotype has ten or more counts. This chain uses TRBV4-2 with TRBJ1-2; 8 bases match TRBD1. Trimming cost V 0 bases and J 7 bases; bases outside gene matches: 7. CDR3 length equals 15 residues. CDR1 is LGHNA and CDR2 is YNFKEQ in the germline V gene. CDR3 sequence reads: CASSQDVAGGRGYTF. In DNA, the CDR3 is TGTGCCAGCAGCCAAGATGTGGCAGGGGGCCGTGGCTACACCTTC.

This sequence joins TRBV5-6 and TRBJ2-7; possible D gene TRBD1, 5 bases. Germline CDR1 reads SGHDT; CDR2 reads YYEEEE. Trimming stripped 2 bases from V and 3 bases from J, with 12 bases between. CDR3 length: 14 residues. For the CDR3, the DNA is TGTGCCAGCAGCTTCGTGACAGCCCTCTACGAGCAGTACTTC. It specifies CASSFVTALYEQYF.

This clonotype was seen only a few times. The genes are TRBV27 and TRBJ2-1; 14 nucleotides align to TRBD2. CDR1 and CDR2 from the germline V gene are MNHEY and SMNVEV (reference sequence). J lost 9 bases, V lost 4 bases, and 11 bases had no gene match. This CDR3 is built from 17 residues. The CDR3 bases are TGTGCCAGCAGTTCCCCCGGACTAGCGGGGGGAGCAAGTGAGCAGTTCTTC. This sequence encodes CASSSPGLAGGASEQFF.

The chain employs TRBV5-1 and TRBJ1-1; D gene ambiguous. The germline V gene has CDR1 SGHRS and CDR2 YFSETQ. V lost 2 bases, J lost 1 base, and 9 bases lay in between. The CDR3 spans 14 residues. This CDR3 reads CASSFEAGNTEAFF. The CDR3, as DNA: TGCGCCAGCAGCTTTGAGGCGGGGAACACTGAAGCTTTCTTT.

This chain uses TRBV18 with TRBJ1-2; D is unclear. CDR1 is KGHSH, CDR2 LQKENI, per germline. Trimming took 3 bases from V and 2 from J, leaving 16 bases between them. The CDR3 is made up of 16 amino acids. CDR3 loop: CASSPEFRRTNYGYTF. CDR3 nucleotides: TGTGCCAGCTCACCGGAGTTCCGGCGAACCAACTATGGCTACACCTTC.

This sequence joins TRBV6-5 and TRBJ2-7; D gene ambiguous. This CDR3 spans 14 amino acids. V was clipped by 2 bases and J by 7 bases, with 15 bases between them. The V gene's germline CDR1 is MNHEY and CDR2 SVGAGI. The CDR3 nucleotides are TGTGCCAGCAGTTACGGCTCCGGGTTTGGGGAGCAGTACTTC. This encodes CASSYGSGFGEQYF.

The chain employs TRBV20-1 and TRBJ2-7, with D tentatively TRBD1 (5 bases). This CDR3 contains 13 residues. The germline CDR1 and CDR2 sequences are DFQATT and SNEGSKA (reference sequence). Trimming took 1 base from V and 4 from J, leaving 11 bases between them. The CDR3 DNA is TGCAGTGCTAGAGTAGTAGGGGAATACGAGCAGTACTTC. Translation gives CSARVVGEYEQYF.

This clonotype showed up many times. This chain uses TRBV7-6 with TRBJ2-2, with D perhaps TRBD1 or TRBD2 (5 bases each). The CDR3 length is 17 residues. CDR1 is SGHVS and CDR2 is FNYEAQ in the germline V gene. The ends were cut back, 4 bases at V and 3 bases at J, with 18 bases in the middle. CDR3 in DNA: TGTGCCAGCAGCTCGCCGGGGCCAGGAGGTCACACCGGGGAGCTGTTTTTT. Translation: CASSSPGPGGHTGELFF. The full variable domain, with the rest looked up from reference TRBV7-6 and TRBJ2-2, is GAGVSQSPRYKVTKRGQDVALRCDPISGHVSLYWYRQALGQGPEFLTYFNYEAQQDKSGLPNDRFSAERPEGSISTLTIQRTEQRDSAMYRCASSSPGPGGHTGELFFGEGSRLTVL.

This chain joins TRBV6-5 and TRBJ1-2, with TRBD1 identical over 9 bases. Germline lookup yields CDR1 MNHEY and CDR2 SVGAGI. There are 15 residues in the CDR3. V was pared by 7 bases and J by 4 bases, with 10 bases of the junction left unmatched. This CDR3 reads CASKPGTGRAYGYTF. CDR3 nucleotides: TGTGCCAGCAAGCCTGGGACAGGGCGCGCCTATGGCTACACCTTC.

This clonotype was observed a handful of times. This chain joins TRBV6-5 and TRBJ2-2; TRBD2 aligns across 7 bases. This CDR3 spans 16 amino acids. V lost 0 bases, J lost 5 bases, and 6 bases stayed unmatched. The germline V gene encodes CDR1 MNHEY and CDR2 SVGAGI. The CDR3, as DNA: TGTGCCAGCAGTTACTCAATAGGGGAGGGAACCGGGGAGCTGTTTTTT. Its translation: CASSYSIGEGTGELFF.

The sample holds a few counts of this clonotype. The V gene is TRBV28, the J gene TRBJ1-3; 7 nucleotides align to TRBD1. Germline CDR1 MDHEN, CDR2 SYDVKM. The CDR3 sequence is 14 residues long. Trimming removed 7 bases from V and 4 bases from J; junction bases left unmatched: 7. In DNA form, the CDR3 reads TGTGCCAGCACCCTCAGGGGGACGGGAAACACCATATATTTT. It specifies CASTLRGTGNTIYF.